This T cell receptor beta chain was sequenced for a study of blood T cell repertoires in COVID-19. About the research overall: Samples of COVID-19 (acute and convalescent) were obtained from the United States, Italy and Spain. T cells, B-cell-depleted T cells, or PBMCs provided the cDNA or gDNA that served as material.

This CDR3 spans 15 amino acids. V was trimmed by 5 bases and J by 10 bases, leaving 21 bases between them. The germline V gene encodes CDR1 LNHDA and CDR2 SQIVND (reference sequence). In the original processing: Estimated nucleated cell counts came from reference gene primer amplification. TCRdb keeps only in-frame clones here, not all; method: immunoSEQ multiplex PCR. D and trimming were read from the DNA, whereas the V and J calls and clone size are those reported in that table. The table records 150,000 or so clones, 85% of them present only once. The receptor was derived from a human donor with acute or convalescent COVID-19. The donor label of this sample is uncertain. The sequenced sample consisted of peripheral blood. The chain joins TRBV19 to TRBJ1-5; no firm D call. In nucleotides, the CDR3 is TGTGCCAGTAGTTATACTTTACTCGTTCCCGCTCCCCAGCATTTT. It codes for CASSYTLLVPAPQHF.